These 2 T cell receptor beta chains share one sample of origin, sequenced in a study of blood T cell repertoires in COVID-19. Clones were read by immunoSEQ multiplex PCR, and TCRdb kept only the in-frame ones, dropping some. The table lists roughly 120,000 clones, 75% to 90% of them singletons. Sequencing was done on a sample of peripheral blood. All receptors derive from a man between 65 and 79 years old with acute or convalescent COVID-19.

The chain has TRBV18 and TRBJ2-5; no clear D. Germline lookup yields CDR1 KGHSH and CDR2 LQKENI. There are 13 residues in the CDR3. Trimming stripped 1 base from V and 5 bases from J, with 8 bases between. DNA of the CDR3: TGTGCCAGCTCACCACGCCACGGTGAGACCCAGTACTTC. Translating gives CASSPRHGETQYF.

This clone was detected only once. Here the CDR3 reads CASSLNRAETQYF. The CDR3 coding sequence is TGTGCCAGCAGCTTAAACAGGGCAGAGACCCAGTACTTC. The chain joins TRBV7-3 to TRBJ2-5, with a weak D call TRBD1 (6 bases). Deletions cut 1 base from V and 4 bases from J, with 7 bases between. The CDR3 has 13 residues. CDR1 is SGHTA and CDR2 is FQGTGA in the germline V gene.